This record covers a single T cell receptor beta chain. As yet, its antigen is unknown. A read error may account for a junction end that differs from germline. Study results and caveats: The TCR gene usage of tumor memory CD4+ T cells clustered together with blood and lymph node memory CD4+ cells and with lymph node naive CD4+ cells.

This CDR3 spans 15 amino acids. CDR1 and CDR2 (germline): SGHRS, YFSETQ. TCRdb passed the 5' RACE reads through MiXCR, listing each CDR3 protein once. The sample records tens of thousands of distinct CDR3 sequences, approximately 30% being singletons. The sample taken for sequencing was naive CD4+ T cells sorted from a lymph node. Subset of the sample: naive CD4+ T cells, CD4+CD45RA+CD25-. The chain joins TRBV5-1 to TRBJ2-1; a weak D match, TRBD1 (5 bases). The source is a female donor with breast cancer. Here the CDR3 DNA reads TGCGCCGGCAGGGCAGAACTCCTAAATTACAATGAGCAGTTCTTC. This encodes CAGRAELLNYNEQFF.